This T cell receptor (beta chain) comes out of a study of blood T cell repertoires in COVID-19. Across the whole study: The study drew acute and convalescent COVID-19 samples from the United States, Italy and Spain. The analysed material was cDNA or gDNA that came from T cells, B-cell-depleted T cells, or PBMCs.

Study processing details: It was from reference gene primer amplification that nucleated cell counts were estimated. TCRdb keeps only in-frame clones here, not all; method: immunoSEQ multiplex PCR. V, J and clone size are those of that table, while D and trimming were read from the DNA. The repertoire holds fewer than 150,000 clones, with almost 85% as singletons. V shed 6 bases and J shed 1 base, with 9 bases lying between them. Germline V CDR1 and CDR2: SNHLY, FYNNEI. CDR3 length: 13 residues. Sequencing was performed on peripheral blood. J is TRBJ1-1 and V is TRBV2; tentatively, D is TRBD1 (5 bases). This receptor was obtained from a man aged 45 to 65 with acute or convalescent COVID-19. The CDR3 protein is CASREDKNTEAFF. The CDR3 coding sequence is TGTGCCAGCAGAGAGGACAAGAACACTGAAGCTTTCTTT.